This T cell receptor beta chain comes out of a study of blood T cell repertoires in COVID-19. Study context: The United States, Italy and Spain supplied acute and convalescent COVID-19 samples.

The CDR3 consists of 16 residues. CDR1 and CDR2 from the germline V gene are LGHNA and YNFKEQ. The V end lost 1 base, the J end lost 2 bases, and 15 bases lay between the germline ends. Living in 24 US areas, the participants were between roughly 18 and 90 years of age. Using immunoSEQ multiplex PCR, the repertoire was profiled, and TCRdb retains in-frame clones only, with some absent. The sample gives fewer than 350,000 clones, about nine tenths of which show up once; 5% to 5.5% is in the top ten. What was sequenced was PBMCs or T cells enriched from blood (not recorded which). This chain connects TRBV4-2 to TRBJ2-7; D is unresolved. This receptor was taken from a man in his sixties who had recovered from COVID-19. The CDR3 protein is CASSQVGQVATYEQYF. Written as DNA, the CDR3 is TGTGCCAGCAGCCAAGTCGGTCAGGTGGCTACCTACGAGCAGTACTTC.